One sample yielded the 12 T cell receptor beta chains listed below, sequenced in a study of T-cell reconstitution after alpha-beta-depleted transplantation in children. Preparation of the TCRbeta library used unique molecular identifiers. TCRdb independently ran MiXCR on the PCR reads; one entry per CDR3 protein. The sample gives approximately 400,000 distinct CDR3 sequences, approximately 11% of which show up once; 5% to 6.5% is in the top ten. The sequencing used PBMCs from the stem cell graft donor, collected from the stem cell graft. The receptors come from a human donor who donated a stem cell graft to a child with acute myeloid leukemia.

To note about this clonotype: This clone may be a read error of a much larger clone one base away. The V gene is TRBV20-1, the J gene TRBJ2-1; a weak D match, TRBD1 (5 bases). V dropped 3 bases and J dropped 0 bases, with 9 bases sitting between them. Germline CDR1 DFQATT, CDR2 SNEGSKA (reference sequence). CDR3 size: 14 residues. CDR3 in DNA: TGCAGTGCTAGGACAGCGAGCTCCTACAATGAGCAGTTCTTC. It translates to CSARTASSYNEQFF.

The rearrangement links TRBV6-2 or TRBV6-3 to TRBJ2-1; possibly TRBD1 for D (5 bases). V lost 5 bases to trimming and J lost 9 bases, with 14 bases between them. Germline V CDR1 and CDR2: MNHEY, SVGEGT. The length of the CDR3 is 13 residues. The CDR3 sequence: CASSNRPGAEQFF. The CDR3 DNA is TGTGCCAGCAGTAACAGGCCTGGAGCTGAGCAGTTCTTC.

The chain couples TRBV7-8 to TRBJ2-1; TRBD1 might be the D (6 bases). The CDR3 loop spans 16 amino acids. Germline CDR1 SGHVS, CDR2 FQNEAQ. V shed 5 bases and J shed 2 bases, with 16 bases lying between them. The chain's CDR3 is CASSGTTGYPYNEQFF. As DNA, the CDR3 is TGTGCCAGCAGCGGAACAACAGGGTATCCCTACAATGAGCAGTTCTTC.

As DNA, the CDR3 is TGCAGTGCTCCCCTGGTGGGAGGCTCCTACGAGCAGTACGTC. It yields the protein CSAPLVGGSYEQYV. This chain uses TRBV20-1 with TRBJ2-7, with D perhaps matching TRBD2 (6 bases). V was pared by 5 bases and J by 0 bases, with 14 bases between. The CDR3 length is 14 residues. Germline V gives CDR1 DFQATT, CDR2 SNEGSKA (reference sequence).

The chain has TRBV12-3 or TRBV12-4 and TRBJ1-2; D possibly corresponds to TRBD1 (6 bases). Trimming stripped 7 bases from V and 6 bases from J, with 18 bases between. The CDR3 runs to 14 residues. CDR3 nucleotide sequence: TGTGCCAGCACTGCCCAGGGGCATTCGGATGGCTACACCTTC. As protein: CASTAQGHSDGYTF.

This clonotype has more than one count but fewer than ten. This chain links TRBV5-5 with TRBJ2-5; no firm D call. This CDR3 is 14 amino acids long. Per the germline V gene, CDR1 is SGHKS and CDR2 is YYEKEE (reference sequence). Trimming removed 6 bases from V and 5 bases from J, with 17 bases in between. The DNA of the CDR3 is TGTGCCAGCACCCCGATGGGGATGCGGGAGACCCAGTACTTC. This sequence encodes CASTPMGMRETQYF.

This clonotype was detected a few times. J is TRBJ1-5 and V is TRBV6-2 or TRBV6-3; D is undetermined. CDR3 length equals 13 residues. Trimming took off 7 bases at V and 5 bases at J, with 12 bases between the two ends. Per germline, CDR1 MNHEY and CDR2 SVGEGT. CDR3 residues: CASNRPGYQPQHF. CDR3 sequence (DNA): TGTGCCAGCAACCGGCCGGGCTATCAGCCCCAGCATTTT.

The table lists this clonotype with a few counts. The chain couples TRBV4-1 to TRBJ2-7, with TRBD1 matching 8 bases. V lost 1 base, J lost 9 bases, and 11 bases stayed unmatched. Germline V gives CDR1 MGHRA, CDR2 YSYEKL. The CDR3 is made up of 15 amino acids. The CDR3 coding sequence is TGCGCCAGCAGCCAAGTCCCGGGGGACAGGTCTGGGCAGTACGTC. Protein: CASSQVPGDRSGQYV.

This clonotype has just a few counts. V and J are TRBV7-8 and TRBJ1-6; possibly TRBD1 for D (6 bases). The CDR3 runs to 16 residues. V shed 7 bases and J shed 9 bases, with 22 bases lying between them. Germline V gives CDR1 SGHVS, CDR2 FQNEAQ. The chain's CDR3 is CASTLGVQGNTSPLHF. DNA of the CDR3: TGTGCCAGCACCCTAGGAGTCCAGGGGAACACTTCACCCCTCCACTTT. The full variable domain, rest sourced from reference TRBV7-8 and TRBJ1-6, is GAGVSQSPRYKVAKRGQDVALRCDPISGHVSLFWYQQALGQGPEFLTYFQNEAQLDKSGLPSDRFFAERPEGSVSTLKIQRTQQEDSAVYLCASTLGVQGNTSPLHFGNGTRLTVT.

This clonotype was seen more than once but under ten times. The rearrangement joins TRBV5-6 to TRBJ2-5, with TRBD1 identical over 8 bases. The germline gives CDR1 SGHDT, CDR2 YYEEEE. This CDR3 contains 14 residues. V shed 3 bases and J 5 bases; nucleotides not matched to a gene: 6. CDR3 nucleotide sequence: TGTGCCAGCAGCTCTTACAGGGGGATGGAGACCCAGTACTTC. Translated: CASSSYRGMETQYF.

This clonotype was detected only a few times. This chain connects TRBV5-1 to TRBJ1-2, with D perhaps matching TRBD1 (5 bases). The CDR3 totals 14 residues. Germline V gene sequence: CDR1 SGHRS, CDR2 YFSETQ. The germline V and J ends were trimmed by 0 bases and 6 bases, with 12 bases remaining between them. The CDR3 nucleotides read TGCGCCAGCAGCTTGGTTGCAGGGACTCATGGCTACACCTTC. This sequence encodes CASSLVAGTHGYTF. Together with reference TRBV5-1 and TRBJ1-2, the CDR3 gives the full variable domain: KAGVTQTPRYLIKTRGQQVTLSCSPISGHRSVSWYQQTPGQGLQFLFEYFSETQRNKGNFPGRFSGRQFSNSRSEMNVSTLELGDSALYLCASSLVAGTHGYTFGSGTRLTVV.

This clonotype has a handful of counts. Sequence at one end of the junction differs from germline and may be a read error. This chain uses TRBV7-7 with TRBJ1-5, with D uncertain. The germline V gene encodes CDR1 SSHAT and CDR2 FNYEAQ (reference sequence). The CDR3 runs 11 residues. The CDR3 nucleotides are TGTGCTAGCAGCACCGATGTTGCCCAGCATTTT. It encodes CASSTDVAQHF.